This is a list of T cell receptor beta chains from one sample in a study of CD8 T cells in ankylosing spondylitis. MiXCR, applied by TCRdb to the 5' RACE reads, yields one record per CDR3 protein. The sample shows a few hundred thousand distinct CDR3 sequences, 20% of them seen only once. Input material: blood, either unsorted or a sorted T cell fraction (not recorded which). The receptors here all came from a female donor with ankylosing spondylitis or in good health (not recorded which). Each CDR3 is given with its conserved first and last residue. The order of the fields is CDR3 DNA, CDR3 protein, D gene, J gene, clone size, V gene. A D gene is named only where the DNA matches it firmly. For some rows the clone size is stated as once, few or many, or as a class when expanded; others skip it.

TGTGCCAGCAGTTACGTCGGTCAGCCCCAGCATTTT CASSYVGQPQHF - TRBJ1-5 - TRBV6-2/TRBV6-3
TGTGCTAGTGGTACGGGACGGCGAGCGGTCTCCTACGAGCAGTACTTC CASGTGRRAVSYEQYF - TRBJ2-7 - TRBV12-5
TGTGCCAGCAGCCATGGGAGGAGCGGGCGCGGCACCGGGGAGCTGTTTTTT CASSHGRSGRGTGELFF - TRBJ2-2 - TRBV7-9
TGTGCCAGCAGCTTAGCCGGGTCAGAATACGAGCAGTACTTC CASSLAGSEYEQYF - TRBJ2-7 - TRBV7-6
TGTGCCAGCAGTGTTAAACTAGCGGGAGAGGCCCAGCAGTTCTTC CASSVKLAGEAQQFF TRBD2 TRBJ2-1 many TRBV6-1
TGTGCCAGCAGCTTAGCCCTACGAGGGGGTGAGCAGTTCTTC CASSLALRGGEQFF - TRBJ2-1 once TRBV11-3
TGTGCCAGCAGCCAAACTGGACTAGAGGCCCACGAGCAGTACTTC CASSQTGLEAHEQYF TRBD2 TRBJ2-7 - TRBV3-1
TGTGCCAGCAGCCAGGGACTAGCGCATTACAATGAGCAGTTCTTC CASSQGLAHYNEQFF TRBD2 TRBJ2-1 few TRBV11-1
TGTGCCAGCAGTCGACGGGACGTGAATGAAAAACTGTTTTTT CASSRRDVNEKLFF - TRBJ1-4 - TRBV6-2/TRBV6-3
TGTGCCAGCAGTCGGGTAATCCGGGACGAGCAGTACTTC CASSRVIRDEQYF - TRBJ2-7 few TRBV6-1
TGCAGTGCTAGAGTAATAGCGGGACGCTACGAGCAGTACTTC CSARVIAGRYEQYF TRBD2 TRBJ2-7 many TRBV20-1
TGCAGCACGAGGGGGCAGCAAGAGACCCAGTACTTC CSTRGQQETQYF TRBD1 TRBJ2-5 - TRBV20-1
TGCGCCAGCAGCTCCTCGACAGGGACGGGCGGGGAGCTGTTTTTT CASSSSTGTGGELFF TRBD1 TRBJ2-2 - TRBV5-1
TGCGCCAGCACCCCAATCTGGACTAGCGGGAGGGCAGATATCTACGAGCAGTACTTC CASTPIWTSGRADIYEQYF TRBD2 TRBJ2-7 - TRBV4-1
TGTGCCATCAGTGAGTCGGGACCCCCAACCGGGGAGCTGTTTTTT CAISESGPPTGELFF - TRBJ2-2 many TRBV10-3
TGTGCCAGCAGTTTTGTAGATACGCAGTATTTT CASSFVDTQYF - TRBJ2-3 few TRBV12-3/TRBV12-4
TGTGCCAGCAGCGTAGGAGGTATAGGGGTCAATGAGCAGTTCTTC CASSVGGIGVNEQFF - TRBJ2-1 - TRBV9
TGCAGTGCTAGAGAAGCGGGATTAGATACGCAGTATTTT CSAREAGLDTQYF TRBD2 TRBJ2-3 - TRBV20-1
TGCAGTGCTAGAAAGTACGGGAGTGGGGAGCTGTTTTTT CSARKYGSGELFF - TRBJ2-2 few TRBV20-1
TGCAGCGTTGACCCTGCTGGGGGGGAGCTGTTTTTT CSVDPAGGELFF - TRBJ2-2 few TRBV29-1
TGCGCCAGCAGTGCGTCAGGGGGTGAAGCTTTCTTT CASSASGGEAFF TRBD1 TRBJ1-1 few TRBV10-1
TGTGCCAGCAGTGTGGACAGGGGGGATACGCAGTATTTT CASSVDRGDTQYF TRBD1 TRBJ2-3 - TRBV6-4
TGTGCCAGCACCCTCAGCGGGGGCAGCTCCTACGAGCAGTACTTC CASTLSGGSSYEQYF TRBD2 TRBJ2-7 few TRBV12-3/TRBV12-4
TGTGCCAGCAGCCAGGACAGGGACTATGGCTACACCTTC CASSQDRDYGYTF TRBD1 TRBJ1-2 few TRBV12-3/TRBV12-4
TGTGCCATCAGCACAATAAGTGGGCTTTACGAGCAGTACTTC CAISTISGLYEQYF - TRBJ2-7 - TRBV10-3
TGCAGTGCCACGGGACAGGGAAAAAACATTCAGTACTTC CSATGQGKNIQYF TRBD1 TRBJ2-4 few TRBV20-1
TGCGCCAGCAGCCAAGAAAGCGGGAGTTCAGAGACCCAGTACTTC CASSQESGSSETQYF TRBD2 TRBJ2-5 - TRBV4-3
TGTGCCATCAGCCATGGGGTTACTAGCGGGAGGGCAGATACGCAGTATTTT CAISHGVTSGRADTQYF TRBD2 TRBJ2-3 once TRBV10-3
TGTGCCAGCAGCGTGACGGTAACCGGGGAGCTGTTTTTT CASSVTVTGELFF - TRBJ2-2 few TRBV7-2
TGCGCCAGCAGCTTGGGGGGGGGGAGTTTATTCTTC CASSLGGGSLFF TRBD2 TRBJ2-1 - TRBV5-1
TGCAGTGCTAGAGATCCTAGACTGCACACAGATACGCAGTATTTT CSARDPRLHTDTQYF - TRBJ2-3 - TRBV20-1
TGTGCCAGCAGTTACCGAGGGAGTTTGAAAAACGAGCAGTACTTC CASSYRGSLKNEQYF - TRBJ2-7 few TRBV6-2/TRBV6-3
TGTGCCTGCCGACGTGGGGGTAAAGGCTACGAGCAGTACTTC CACRRGGKGYEQYF - TRBJ2-7 few TRBV30
TGTGCCAGCAGTGACTTCGTGGCGGGAGGAATCACCGGGGAGCTGTTTTTT CASSDFVAGGITGELFF TRBD2 TRBJ2-2 - TRBV6-1
TGTGCCAGCACCAGGACTAGCGGAGGGAGCTCTGGGGCCAACGTCCTGACTTTC CASTRTSGGSSGANVLTF TRBD2 TRBJ2-6 few TRBV9
TGTGCCAGCAGTCAAATCCAGGGGGGGTTTGGCTACACCTTC CASSQIQGGFGYTF TRBD1 TRBJ1-2 - TRBV6-1
TGTGCCAGCAGCTTCTTTCGCAAGGACTACGGGAACTATGGCTACACCTTC CASSFFRKDYGNYGYTF - TRBJ1-2 many TRBV7-8
TGTGCCAGCAGACCGGGACAGGGGCTTGGAGGTACGCAGTATTTT CASRPGQGLGGTQYF TRBD1 TRBJ2-3 many TRBV12-3/TRBV12-4
TGTGCCATCATTTACAGGGGAACCGGGGAGCTGTTTTTT CAIIYRGTGELFF TRBD1 TRBJ2-2 - TRBV10-3
TGTGCCAGCAGCTTCCCCGGGGCTGAGCAGTTCTTC CASSFPGAEQFF - TRBJ2-1 - TRBV11-2
TGCAGCGTTGCTATACTAGCGGGATTGGATGAGCAGTTCTTC CSVAILAGLDEQFF TRBD2 TRBJ2-1 many TRBV29-1
TGTGCCAGCAGCTTGAGGTGGGAGAGATCCTACAATGAGCAGTTCTTC CASSLRWERSYNEQFF - TRBJ2-1 few TRBV5-6
TGTGCCAGCAGTTCGCCGAGCGGGGTCAGCTCCTACAATGAGCAGTTCTTC CASSSPSGVSSYNEQFF TRBD2 TRBJ2-1 few TRBV28
TGTGCCAGCAGCCCGACAGGGGCGAACTCCTACGAGCAGTACTTC CASSPTGANSYEQYF TRBD1 TRBJ2-7 many TRBV6-1
TGCGCCAGCAGCCCCGCGGGAGCGGGGGAGCAGTACTTC CASSPAGAGEQYF TRBD2 TRBJ2-7 - TRBV5-1
TGTGCCACCAGCAGAGATATGCGAGGGGAGACCCAGTACTTC CATSRDMRGETQYF - TRBJ2-5 - TRBV15
TGTGCCAGCTCACCCCTCGGTTCCTACGAGCAGTACTTC CASSPLGSYEQYF - TRBJ2-7 - TRBV18
TGTGCCAGCAGGGGGAATACGCAGTATTTT CASRGNTQYF - TRBJ2-3 many TRBV6-6